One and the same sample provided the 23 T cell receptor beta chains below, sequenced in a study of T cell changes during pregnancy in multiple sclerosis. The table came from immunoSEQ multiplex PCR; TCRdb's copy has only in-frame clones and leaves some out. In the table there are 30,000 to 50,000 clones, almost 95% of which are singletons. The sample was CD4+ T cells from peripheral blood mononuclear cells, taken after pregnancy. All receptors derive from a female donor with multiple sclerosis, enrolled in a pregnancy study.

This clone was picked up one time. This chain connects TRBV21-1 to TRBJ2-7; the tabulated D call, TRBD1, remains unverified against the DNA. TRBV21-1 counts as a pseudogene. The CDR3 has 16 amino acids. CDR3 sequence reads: CASSKSLRGSSYEQYF. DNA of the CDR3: TGTGCCAGCAGCAAATCGCTCAGGGGGAGCTCCTACGAGCAGTACTTC.

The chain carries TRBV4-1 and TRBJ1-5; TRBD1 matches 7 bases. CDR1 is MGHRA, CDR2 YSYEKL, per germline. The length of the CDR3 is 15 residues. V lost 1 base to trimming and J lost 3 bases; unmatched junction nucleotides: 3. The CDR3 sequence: CASSQGDRNNQPQHF. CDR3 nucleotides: TGCGCCAGCAGCCAAGGGGACAGAAACAATCAGCCCCAGCATTTT.

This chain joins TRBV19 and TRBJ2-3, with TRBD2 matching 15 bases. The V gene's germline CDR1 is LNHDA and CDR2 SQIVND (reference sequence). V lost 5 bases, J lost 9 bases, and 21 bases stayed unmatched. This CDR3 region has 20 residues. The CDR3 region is CASSRKGLAGGQFPPITQYF. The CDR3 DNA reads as TGTGCCAGTAGTCGGAAAGGACTAGCGGGGGGGCAGTTTCCACCGATCACGCAGTATTTT.

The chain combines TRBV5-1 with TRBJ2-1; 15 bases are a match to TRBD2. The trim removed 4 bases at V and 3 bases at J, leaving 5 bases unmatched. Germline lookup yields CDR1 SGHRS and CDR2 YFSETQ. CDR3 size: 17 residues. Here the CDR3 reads CASSLGTSGGNYNEQFF. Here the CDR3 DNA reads TGCGCCAGCAGCCTCGGGACTAGCGGGGGGAACTACAATGAGCAGTTCTTC.

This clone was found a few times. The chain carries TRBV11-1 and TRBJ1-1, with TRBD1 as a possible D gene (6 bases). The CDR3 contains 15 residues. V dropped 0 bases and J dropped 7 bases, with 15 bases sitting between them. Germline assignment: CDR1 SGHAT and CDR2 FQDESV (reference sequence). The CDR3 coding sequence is TGTGCCAGCAGCTTAGCGCTTCTGGGGGCCGGTGAAGCTTTCTTT. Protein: CASSLALLGAGEAFF.

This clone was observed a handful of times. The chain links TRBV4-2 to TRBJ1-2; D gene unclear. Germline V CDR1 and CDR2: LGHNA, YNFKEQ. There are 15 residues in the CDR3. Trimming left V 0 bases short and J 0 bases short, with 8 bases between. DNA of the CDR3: TGTGCCAGCAGCCAAGACGCCGCTACTAACTATGGCTACACCTTC. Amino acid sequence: CASSQDAATNYGYTF.

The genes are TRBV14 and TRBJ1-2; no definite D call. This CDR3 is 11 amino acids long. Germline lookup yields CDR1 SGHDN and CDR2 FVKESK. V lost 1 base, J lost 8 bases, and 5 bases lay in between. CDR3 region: CASSQAGGYTF. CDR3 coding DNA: TGTGCCAGCAGCCAAGCGGGAGGCTACACCTTC.

CDR3 loop: CASSSRGGSGDTQYF. In nucleotides, the CDR3 is TGTGCCAGCAGCTCTCGCGGGGGGTCCGGGGATACGCAGTATTTT. The chain links TRBV6-5 to TRBJ2-3; 8 bases are a match to TRBD2. Germline CDR1 and CDR2: MNHEY and SVGAGI. J gave up 6 bases and V 6 bases, and 11 bases lay outside the gene matches. The CDR3 is made up of 15 amino acids.

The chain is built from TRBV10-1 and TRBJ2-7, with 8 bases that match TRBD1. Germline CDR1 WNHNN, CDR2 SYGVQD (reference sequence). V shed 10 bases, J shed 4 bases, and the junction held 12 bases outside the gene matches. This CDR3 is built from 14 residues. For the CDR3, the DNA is TGCGCCACCAGGCCAGGACAGGGTCCTTACGAGCAGTACTTC. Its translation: CATRPGQGPYEQYF.

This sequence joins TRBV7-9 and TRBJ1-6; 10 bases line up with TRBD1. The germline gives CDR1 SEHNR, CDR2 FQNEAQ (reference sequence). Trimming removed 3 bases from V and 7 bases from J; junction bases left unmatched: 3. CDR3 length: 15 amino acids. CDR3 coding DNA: TGTGCCAGCAGCTTCGGGACAGGGGACAATTCACCCCTCCACTTT. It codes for CASSFGTGDNSPLHF.

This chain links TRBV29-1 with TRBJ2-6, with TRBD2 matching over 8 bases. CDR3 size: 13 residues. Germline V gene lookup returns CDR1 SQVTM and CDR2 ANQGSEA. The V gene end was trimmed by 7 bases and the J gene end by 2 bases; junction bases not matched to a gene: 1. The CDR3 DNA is TGCAGCGCGGGGGGGGCTGGGGCCAACGTCCTGACTTTC. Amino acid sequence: CSAGGAGANVLTF.

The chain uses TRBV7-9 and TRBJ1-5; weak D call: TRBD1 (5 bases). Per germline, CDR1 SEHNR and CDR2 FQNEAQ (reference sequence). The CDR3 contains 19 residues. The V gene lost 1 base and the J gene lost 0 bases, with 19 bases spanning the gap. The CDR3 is CASSLVRGVPVNSNQPQHF. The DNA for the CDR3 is TGTGCCAGCAGCTTAGTGCGGGGGGTTCCTGTAAATAGCAATCAGCCCCAGCATTTT.

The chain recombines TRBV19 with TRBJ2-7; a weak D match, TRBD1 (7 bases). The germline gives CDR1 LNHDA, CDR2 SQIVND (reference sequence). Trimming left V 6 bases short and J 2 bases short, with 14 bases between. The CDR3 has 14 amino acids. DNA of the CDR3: TGTGCCAGTAGCGGCAGGGGGAGGACCTACGAGCAGTACTTC. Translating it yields CASSGRGRTYEQYF.

This CDR3 is CASSFPSVGQVYEQYF. CDR3 sequence (DNA): TGCGCCAGCAGCTTCCCCTCTGTGGGACAGGTCTACGAGCAGTACTTC. The chain combines TRBV5-1 with TRBJ2-7; 8 bases fit TRBD1. V shed 2 bases and J 3 bases; nucleotides not matched to a gene: 10. The CDR3 is made up of 16 amino acids. CDR1 SGHRS and CDR2 YFSETQ come from the germline V gene.

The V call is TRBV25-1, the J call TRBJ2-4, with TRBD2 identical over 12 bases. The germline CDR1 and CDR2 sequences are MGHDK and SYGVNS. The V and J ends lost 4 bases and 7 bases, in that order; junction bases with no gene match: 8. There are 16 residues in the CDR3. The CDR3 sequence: CASSAGLAGGRNIQYF. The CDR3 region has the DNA TGTGCCAGCAGTGCGGGGCTAGCGGGGGGGCGGAACATTCAGTACTTC.

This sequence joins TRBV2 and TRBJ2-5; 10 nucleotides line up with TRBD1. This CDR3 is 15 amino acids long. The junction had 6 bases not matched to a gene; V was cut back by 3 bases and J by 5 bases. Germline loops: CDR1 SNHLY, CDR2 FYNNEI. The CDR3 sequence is CASSEWGQGLETQYF. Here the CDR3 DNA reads TGTGCCAGCAGTGAGTGGGGACAGGGGCTGGAGACCCAGTACTTC.

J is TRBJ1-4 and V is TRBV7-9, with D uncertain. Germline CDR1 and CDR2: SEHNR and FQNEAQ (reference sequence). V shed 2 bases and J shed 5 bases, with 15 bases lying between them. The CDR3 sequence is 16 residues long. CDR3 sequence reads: CASSLLINPGNEKLFF. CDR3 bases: TGTGCCAGCAGCTTATTGATCAACCCCGGGAATGAAAAACTGTTTTTT.

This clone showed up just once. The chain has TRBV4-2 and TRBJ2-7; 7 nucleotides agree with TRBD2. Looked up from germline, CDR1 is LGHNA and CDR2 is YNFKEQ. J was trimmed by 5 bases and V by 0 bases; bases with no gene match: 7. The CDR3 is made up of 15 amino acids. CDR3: CASSQDIAGGDEQYF. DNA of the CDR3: TGTGCCAGCAGCCAAGATATAGCGGGCGGCGACGAGCAGTACTTC.

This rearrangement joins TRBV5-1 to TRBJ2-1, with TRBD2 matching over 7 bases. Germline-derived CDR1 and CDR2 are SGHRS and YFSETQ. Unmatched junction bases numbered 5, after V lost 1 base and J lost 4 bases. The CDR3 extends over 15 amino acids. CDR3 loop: CASSLRAGEYNEQFF. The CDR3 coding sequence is TGCGCCAGCAGCTTGAGGGCGGGGGAGTACAATGAGCAGTTCTTC. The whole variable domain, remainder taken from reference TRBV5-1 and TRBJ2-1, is KAGVTQTPRYLIKTRGQQVTLSCSPISGHRSVSWYQQTPGQGLQFLFEYFSETQRNKGNFPGRFSGRQFSNSRSEMNVSTLELGDSALYLCASSLRAGEYNEQFFGPGTRLTVL.

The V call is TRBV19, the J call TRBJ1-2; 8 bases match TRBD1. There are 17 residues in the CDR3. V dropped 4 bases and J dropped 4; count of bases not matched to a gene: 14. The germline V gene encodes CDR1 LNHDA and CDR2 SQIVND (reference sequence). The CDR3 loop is CASSTLGNRGTIYGYTF. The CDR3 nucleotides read TGTGCCAGTAGTACACTCGGTAACAGGGGGACGATCTATGGCTACACCTTC.

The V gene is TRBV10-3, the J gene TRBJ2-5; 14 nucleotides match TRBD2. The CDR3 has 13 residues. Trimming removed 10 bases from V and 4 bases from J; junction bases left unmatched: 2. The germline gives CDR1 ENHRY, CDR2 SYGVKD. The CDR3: CATGTSGGETQYF. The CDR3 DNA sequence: TGTGCCACAGGGACTAGCGGGGGAGAGACCCAGTACTTC.

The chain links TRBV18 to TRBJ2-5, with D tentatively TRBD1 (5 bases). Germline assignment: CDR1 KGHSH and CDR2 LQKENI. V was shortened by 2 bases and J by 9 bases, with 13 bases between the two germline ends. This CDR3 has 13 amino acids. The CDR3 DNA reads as TGTGCCAGCTCACCAGCAGGGAATGTGGCCCAGTACTTC. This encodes CASSPAGNVAQYF.

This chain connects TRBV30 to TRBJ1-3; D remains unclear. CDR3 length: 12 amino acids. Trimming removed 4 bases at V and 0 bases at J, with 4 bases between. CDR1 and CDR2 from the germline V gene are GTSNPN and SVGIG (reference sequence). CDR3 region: CAWTNSGNTIYF. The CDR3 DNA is TGTGCCTGGACCAACTCTGGAAACACCATATATTTT.